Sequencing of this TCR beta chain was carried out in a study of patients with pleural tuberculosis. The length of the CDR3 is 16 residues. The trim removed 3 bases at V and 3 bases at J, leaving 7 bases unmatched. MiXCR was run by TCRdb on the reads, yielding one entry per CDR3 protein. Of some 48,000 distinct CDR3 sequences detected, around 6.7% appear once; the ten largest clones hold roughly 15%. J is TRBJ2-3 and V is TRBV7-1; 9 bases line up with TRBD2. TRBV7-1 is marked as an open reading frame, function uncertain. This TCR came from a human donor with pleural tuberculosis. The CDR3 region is CASSSNLAGITDTQYF. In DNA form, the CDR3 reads TGTGCCAGCAGCTCCAATCTAGCGGGAATAACAGATACGCAGTATTTT.